This T cell receptor beta chain was sequenced in a study of graft-versus-host responses after intestinal transplantation. About the research overall: Recipients had transplants, and these were multivisceral, liver-intestinal, or isolated intestinal.

The CDR3 consists of 17 residues. Trimming removed 1 base from V and 0 bases from J; junction bases left unmatched: 6. Germline V CDR1 and CDR2: MGHRA, YSYEKL. The sample holds one count of this clone. What it binds is unknown. Whole-study findings and limits: Circulating GvH clone levels at their peak were associated with HvG declines (early post-transplant).

Only in-frame clones appear in the TCRdb table, and some are missing; sequencing was by immunoSEQ multiplex PCR. The data show tens of thousands of clones, about 90% seen once. The receptor's source is a human donor who received an intestinal transplant. The chain carries TRBV4-1 and TRBJ2-7, with 10 positions matching TRBD2. Sample: unstimulated CD8+ T cells sorted from spleen or lymph node cells, taken before intestinal transplant. The CDR3 sequence is CASSQVLSGGSSYEQYF. The CDR3 bases are TGCGCCAGCAGCCAAGTTCTTAGCGGGGGGTCCTCCTACGAGCAGTACTTC.